These T cell receptor beta chains were read from a single sample in a study of radiation and T cells in renal cell carcinoma. Here immunoSEQ multiplex PCR was the method, and the copy in TCRdb shows in-frame clones only, minus some. The sample holds more than 75,000 clones, just over 85% seen once. The material sequenced was blood, taken from a patient whose treatment included radiotherapy and nephrectomy. The receptors come from a woman aged 50 to 65 with renal cell carcinoma. Both conserved end residues are part of each CDR3. A D gene is named only where the DNA matches it firmly. Rows may omit the clone size; those that give it use once, few, many or a size class.

TRBV10-3	.	TRBJ1-5	.	TGTGCCATCAGTGAGTCAGCCCAGGGGAAGCCCCAGCATTTT	CAISESAQGKPQHF
TRBV5-8	TRBD1	TRBJ1-2	.	TGTGCCAGCAGCTTGATAAGGGGGCGCGACTCTGGCTACACCTTC	CASSLIRGRDSGYTF
TRBV11-2	.	TRBJ1-4	many	TGTGCCAGCAGCCGAGGGGGGCCCGGTGAAAAACTGTTTTTT	CASSRGGPGEKLFF
TRBV4-3	.	TRBJ1-1	few	TGCGCCAGCAGCCAAGATTTGAACACTGAAGCTTTCTTT	CASSQDLNTEAFF
TRBV13	TRBD1	TRBJ2-4	.	TGTGCCAGCAGCATCCCAGGGGGTAGCAGCAGAAACATTCAGTACTTC	CASSIPGGSSRNIQYF
TRBV23-1	.	TRBJ2-7	.	TGCGCCAGCAGCCCCGACAGTTCCTACGAGCAGTACTTC	CASSPDSSYEQYF
TRBV7-2	TRBD1	TRBJ2-2	once	TGTGCCAGCAGCCCCCCCGAGACAGGGTACACCGGGGAGCTGTTTTTT	CASSPPETGYTGELFF
TRBV27	.	TRBJ1-5	.	TGTGCCAGCAGTAGGGGACCGTATAGCAATCAGCCCCAGCATTTT	CASSRGPYSNQPQHF
TRBV27	.	TRBJ2-7	once	TGTGCCAGCAGTCCGGGCCCTCCCTACGAGCAGTACTTC	CASSPGPPYEQYF
TRBV7-9	.	TRBJ1-3	.	TGTGCCAGCAGCCGGACACCTGCATCTGGAAACACCATATATTTT	CASSRTPASGNTIYF
TRBV2	TRBD2	TRBJ2-1	.	TGTGCCAGCAGTCTGGGACTAGCGGCCTCCTACAATGAGCAGTTCTTC	CASSLGLAASYNEQFF
TRBV5-1	.	TRBJ2-2	once	TGCGCCAGCAGCCCCCGCAGGCAGGTCGACACCGGGGAGCTGTTTTTT	CASSPRRQVDTGELFF
TRBV7-8	TRBD1	TRBJ1-5	once	TGTGCCAGCAGCTTAGGAACAGGGGTAGGGCCCCAGCATTTT	CASSLGTGVGPQHF
TRBV27	.	TRBJ1-3	.	TGTGCCAGCAGTCGTGGACGCGGGGCCTCTGGAAACACCATATATTTT	CASSRGRGASGNTIYF
TRBV7-9	.	TRBJ1-2	.	TGTGCCAGCAGCCAAGCAGGGCATGGCTACACCTTC	CASSQAGHGYTF
TRBV6-4	TRBD2	TRBJ2-3	.	TGTGCCAGCAGTGACTCGACGGGGGGGCCAGATACGCAGTATTTT	CASSDSTGGPDTQYF
TRBV5-4	TRBD2	TRBJ2-7	.	TGTGCCAGCAGCCCCGCGGGGGATGGTGACGAGCAGTACTTC	CASSPAGDGDEQYF
TRBV19	TRBD1	TRBJ2-7	.	TGTGCCAGTAGTGTGACAGGGGGCGTAGACGAGCAGTACTTC	CASSVTGGVDEQYF
TRBV4-3	TRBD2	TRBJ2-5	.	TGCGCCAGCAGCCAAGATAGGTTACTAGCGGGCGGAGAGACCCAGTACTTC	CASSQDRLLAGGETQYF
TRBV2	.	TRBJ1-5	.	TGTGCCAGCTATACAGATAGCAATCAGCCCCAGCATTTT	CASYTDSNQPQHF
TRBV5-1	.	TRBJ2-5	.	TGCGCCAGCAGCTTGGGGGTCCCGGGGAAAGAGACCCAGTACTTC	CASSLGVPGKETQYF
TRBV4-3	TRBD1	TRBJ1-5	.	TGCGCCAGCAGCCAAGCGAGGGGGCGGCCCCAGCATTTT	CASSQARGRPQHF
TRBV6-6	TRBD1	TRBJ2-7	.	TGTGCCAGCAGTTACCCCGGGCGGACAGGAACCTACGAGCAGTACTTC	CASSYPGRTGTYEQYF
TRBV5-1	.	TRBJ1-2	.	TGCGCCAGCAGCCCGGGACCGCCTGGATACTATGGCTACACCTTC	CASSPGPPGYYGYTF
TRBV9	.	TRBJ1-4	.	TGTGCCAGCAGCCCCGGGGTCATTCAACTTAATGAAAAACTGTTTTTT	CASSPGVIQLNEKLFF
TRBV5-4	TRBD1	TRBJ1-2	.	TGTGCCAGCAGTCCCGCAGGACAGGGCCTTTATGGCTACACCTTC	CASSPAGQGLYGYTF
TRBV5-1	.	TRBJ2-1	.	TGCGCCAGCAGCTTGGCAACGGAGCAGTTCTTC	CASSLATEQFF
TRBV19	.	TRBJ2-1	.	TGTGCCAGTAGTCCCTCCCGGGACTCCTTCCGATCCTACAATGAGCAGTTCTTC	CASSPSRDSFRSYNEQFF
TRBV2	.	TRBJ2-3	.	TGTGCCAGCAGTGAAGTCTGGGGGGAACACTCTTTCCAGTATTTT	CASSEVWGEHSFQYF
TRBV14	TRBD1	TRBJ2-5	.	TGTGCCAGCAGCCGCAACTCCGGGACAGTGCAAGAGACCCAGTACTTC	CASSRNSGTVQETQYF
TRBV7-7	.	TRBJ1-2	.	TGTGCCAGCAGCTTAGTATATGTTCGGGTTCATGGCTACACCTTC	CASSLVYVRVHGYTF
TRBV27	TRBD1	TRBJ2-7	.	TGTGCCAGCAGTGCAGGGACAGGGGGCGAGGGGGAGCAGTACTTC	CASSAGTGGEGEQYF
TRBV13	.	TRBJ1-2	.	TGTGCCAGCAGCTTAGGACAGGGTACTAACTATGGCTACACCTTC	CASSLGQGTNYGYTF
TRBV5-6	TRBD1	TRBJ1-6	.	TGTGCCAGCAGCCTACAGGGGTATAATTCACCCCTCCACTTT	CASSLQGYNSPLHF
TRBV6-6	.	TRBJ2-1	.	TGTGCCAGCAAAGACAGTGAGGTCCACAATGAGCAGTTCTTC	CASKDSEVHNEQFF
TRBV14	.	TRBJ2-7	.	TGTGCCAGCAGCCCATTGACAGGCCAGGGCTCCTACGAGCAGTACTTC	CASSPLTGQGSYEQYF
TRBV7-6	TRBD2	TRBJ2-1	.	TGTGCCAGCAGCTTAGTACCACTAGCGGGGCCTTCGGGCAATGAGCAGTTCTTC	CASSLVPLAGPSGNEQFF
TRBV6-4	TRBD1	TRBJ2-7	.	TGTGCCAGCAGCCAAACGACAGGGGGAGAGCAGTACTTC	CASSQTTGGEQYF
TRBV11-3	TRBD2	TRBJ2-1	.	TGTGCCAGCAGCTGGACTAGCGGGAATAGGAATGAGCAGTTCTTC	CASSWTSGNRNEQFF
TRBV11-2	TRBD1	TRBJ1-5	.	TGTGCCAGCAGCCCCCGACAGGGCCAGCCCCAGCATTTT	CASSPRQGQPQHF
TRBV6-6	.	TRBJ1-2	.	TGTGCCAGCAGCCCAATTGGCGGGCGAGACTACACCTTC	CASSPIGGRDYTF
TRBV19	.	TRBJ1-5	.	TGTGCCAGTAGTATGGGCACCTTATATAGCAATCAGCCCCAGCATTTT	CASSMGTLYSNQPQHF
TRBV11-2	TRBD1	TRBJ2-2	.	TGTGCCAGCAGCCAGGACAGGGTCCCCGGGGAGCTGTTTTTT	CASSQDRVPGELFF
TRBV7-9	TRBD1	TRBJ1-2	.	TGTGCCAGCAGAAGCGGGACAGACATCTATGGCTACACCTTC	CASRSGTDIYGYTF
TRBV18	TRBD1	TRBJ2-3	.	TGTGCCAGCTCACCAAGGACAGGGGGCACAGATACGCAGTATTTT	CASSPRTGGTDTQYF
TRBV6-1	TRBD1	TRBJ1-5	.	TGTGCCAGCAGTGGGGGACAGTTATATAGCAATCAGCCCCAGCATTTT	CASSGGQLYSNQPQHF
TRBV6-1	.	TRBJ1-4	.	TGTGCCAGCAGTGAACAGGGGTCGACTAATGAAAAACTGTTTTTT	CASSEQGSTNEKLFF
TRBV4-3	TRBD2	TRBJ2-2	.	TGCGCCAGCAGCCAAGATCGGGGGGGACGCGGGGAGCTGTTTTTT	CASSQDRGGRGELFF
TRBV6-6	TRBD1	TRBJ2-5	.	TGTGCCAGCAGTTTCGCACAGGGGGAAGAGACCCAGTACTTC	CASSFAQGEETQYF
TRBV2	.	TRBJ1-2	.	TGTGCCAGCAGTGGGGCTTATATCTATGGCTACACCTTC	CASSGAYIYGYTF
TRBV6-5	.	TRBJ1-2	once	TGTGCCAGCAGTTACTCCACGACAGCGAGGGGCGGCTACACCTTC	CASSYSTTARGGYTF
TRBV5-1	TRBD1	TRBJ2-2	.	TGCGCCAGCAGCTTAAGGACAGGAAACCTCGGGGAGCTGTTTTTT	CASSLRTGNLGELFF
TRBV7-2	.	TRBJ1-2	.	TGTGCCAGCAGCCCTATCCGGGCAGGAGGCTACACCTTC	CASSPIRAGGYTF
TRBV27	.	TRBJ1-4	.	TGTGCCAGCAGTTTTCTTGTTTTAGGTAAAATCGTACCTGAAAAACTGTTTTTT	CASSFLVLGKIVPEKLFF
TRBV5-1	.	TRBJ2-3	.	TGCGCCAGCAGCTTGGGGACAGTCGGGCCCACAGATACGCAGTATTTT	CASSLGTVGPTDTQYF